The 23 T cell receptor beta chains below were found in one sample sequenced in a study of shared clonotypes between healthy human individuals. Assay used: immunoSEQ multiplex PCR; TCRdb lists only in-frame clones, some missing. The sample has 980,000 or so clones, less than 85% seen once. Sequencing was done on a sample of memory CD4+ T cells sorted from blood. Subset given: CD45RA-negative fraction. The receptors originated from a man aged 18 to 29 in good health.

This clone was detected a few times. J is TRBJ1-4 and V is TRBV30, with D possibly TRBD1 on 5 matching bases. Germline V gene lookup returns CDR1 GTSNPN and CDR2 SVGIG (reference sequence). The germline V and J ends were trimmed by 0 bases and 14 bases, with 13 bases remaining between them. This CDR3 comprises 12 residues. In DNA, the CDR3 is TGTGCCTGGAGTGTACAAGGGACCCGGCTGTTTTTT. Residues: CAWSVQGTRLFF.

This sequence joins TRBV27 and TRBJ1-6; D may be TRBD1 (5 bases). V lost 1 base and J lost 7, with 14 bases in between. This CDR3 has 16 residues. Germline CDR1 MNHEY, CDR2 SMNVEV (reference sequence). The CDR3 nucleotides read TGTGCCAGCAGTTTATGGGTGGAGGGGAAGAATTCACCCCTCCACTTT. Its protein is CASSLWVEGKNSPLHF.

This clone was recorded many times. V is TRBV4-1 and J is TRBJ2-5; D is ambiguous. Trimming stripped 0 bases from V and 1 base from J, with 9 bases between. Germline CDR1 is MGHRA and CDR2 is YSYEKL. The CDR3 is 15 amino acids. The CDR3 reads CASSQDGQLQETQYF. In nucleotides, the CDR3 is TGCGCCAGCAGCCAAGATGGGCAGCTCCAAGAGACCCAGTACTTC.

The J gene is TRBJ2-1, the V gene TRBV30, with a weak D call TRBD2 (5 bases). Germline CDR1 is GTSNPN and CDR2 is SVGIG (reference sequence). CDR3 length equals 12 residues. Trimming removed 6 bases at V and 4 bases at J, with 10 bases between. The CDR3 region has the DNA TGTGCCTGCCATCGGGGTTACAATGAGCAGTTCTTC. The encoded protein is CACHRGYNEQFF.

In its sample, this clone was seen once. CDR3 in DNA: TGTGCCACCGATGGGACAGGCGGTAACTATGGCTACACCTTC. Translating it yields CATDGTGGNYGYTF. The rearrangement uses TRBV10-3 and TRBJ1-2; 8 bases match TRBD1. CDR3 length: 14 amino acids. The V and J ends lost 10 bases and 1 base, in that order; junction bases with no gene match: 8. Germline loops: CDR1 ENHRY, CDR2 SYGVKD.

The CDR3 is CASSLMGGDTQYF. The CDR3 coding sequence is TGTGCCAGCAGCTTAATGGGTGGCGATACGCAGTATTTT. The chain combines TRBV7-9 with TRBJ2-3; no firm D call. This CDR3 is 13 amino acids long. V lost 2 bases, J lost 6 bases, and 9 bases lay in between. In germline, CDR1 is SEHNR, CDR2 FQNEAQ (reference sequence).

This chain connects TRBV19 to TRBJ1-1, with D hard to call. The CDR3 totals 13 residues. CDR1 is LNHDA, CDR2 SQIVND, per germline (reference sequence). Trimming cost V 7 bases and J 0 bases, with 9 bases left between them. The CDR3 spells CASTSRVNTEAFF. CDR3 in DNA: TGTGCCAGTACCTCGAGAGTGAACACTGAAGCTTTCTTT.

V usage is TRBV19 and J usage is TRBJ1-6, with D possibly matching TRBD1 (6 bases). V gave up 5 bases and J gave up 14 bases, with 19 bases separating them. Per germline, CDR1 LNHDA and CDR2 SQIVND (reference sequence). The CDR3 contains 14 residues. The CDR3 sequence is CASSDPGAGFTLHF. The CDR3 DNA reads TGTGCCAGTAGTGACCCGGGGGCAGGGTTCACCCTCCACTTT.

This rearrangement joins TRBV5-6 to TRBJ2-1; TRBD2 matches 7 bases. Germline V gives CDR1 SGHDT, CDR2 YYEEEE. Trimming at V came to 3 bases and at J to 4 bases, leaving 7 bases not matched to a gene. The CDR3 loop spans 15 amino acids. CDR3 loop: CASSYRTGGYNEQFF. The DNA for the CDR3 is TGTGCCAGCAGCTACCGGACCGGGGGGTACAATGAGCAGTTCTTC.

As concerns this clone: Within the sample, other DNA sequences also encode this same CDR3. The rearrangement uses TRBV20-1 and TRBJ2-5; D uncertain. The germline V and J ends were trimmed by 3 bases and 4 bases, with 3 bases remaining between them. This CDR3 region has 10 residues. Germline-derived CDR1 and CDR2 are DFQATT and SNEGSKA (reference sequence). CDR3 region: CSARRETQYF. The CDR3 DNA sequence: TGCAGTGCTAGGAGAGAGACCCAGTACTTC.

This clone was found many times. V is TRBV7-2 and J is TRBJ2-5, with D perhaps TRBD1 or TRBD2 (5 bases each). The V end was cut by 5 bases, the J end by 4 bases, with 23 bases between. CDR1 SGHTA and CDR2 FQGNSA come from the germline V gene. The CDR3 is 17 amino acids. The CDR3 DNA sequence: TGTGCCAGCAGCACTACCCGACTCACTCGGGGCGGAGAGACCCAGTACTTC. Translation: CASSTTRLTRGGETQYF.

The V call is TRBV6-1, the J call TRBJ1-5; perhaps TRBD1 as D (6 bases). This CDR3 contains 14 residues. Trimming stripped 4 bases from V and 9 bases from J, with 16 bases between. Germline CDR1 and CDR2: MNHNS and SASEGT. DNA of the CDR3: TGTGCCAGCAGTGTCCTGGACAGTACCGGGCCCCAGCATTTT. Its translation is CASSVLDSTGPQHF.

The chain employs TRBV5-1 and TRBJ2-3; TRBD1 matches 7 bases. Germline V gene data show CDR1 as SGHRS and CDR2 as YFSETQ. CDR3 length: 16 amino acids. V dropped 0 bases and J dropped 4; count of bases not matched to a gene: 8. CDR3 sequence reads: CASSLVVGGDSDTQYF. The DNA of the CDR3 is TGCGCCAGCAGCTTGGTCGTAGGGGGCGATTCAGATACGCAGTATTTT.

J is TRBJ2-5 and V is TRBV5-1; 13 bases are shared with TRBD2. Trimming at V came to 4 bases and at J to 7 bases, leaving 13 bases not matched to a gene. This CDR3 spans 17 amino acids. The V gene's germline CDR1 is SGHRS and CDR2 YFSETQ. Here the CDR3 DNA reads TGCGCCAGCAGCGTGACTAGCGGGAGGACCGTATGGGTGACCCAGTACTTC. It specifies CASSVTSGRTVWVTQYF.

This chain uses TRBV5-8 with TRBJ2-5, with D possibly TRBD2 on 6 matching bases. Per germline, CDR1 SGHTS and CDR2 YDEGEE. The CDR3 loop spans 15 amino acids. Trimming removed 4 bases from V and 5 bases from J, with 18 bases in between. The CDR3 loop is CASSRRGTSRETQYF. The DNA for the CDR3 is TGTGCCAGCAGCCGACGTGGGACTTCAAGGGAGACCCAGTACTTC.

The chain joins TRBV9 to TRBJ1-1, with D perhaps matching TRBD1 (5 bases). The CDR3 contains 16 residues. Trimming removed 2 bases at V and 5 bases at J, with 19 bases between. The germline CDR1 and CDR2 sequences are SGDLS and YYNGEE. In nucleotides, the CDR3 is TGTGCCAGCAGCGTTACCCCCCAGGGCTTGGGGACTGAAGCTTTCTTT. Translated, it gives CASSVTPQGLGTEAFF.

Regarding this clone: Different DNA sequences within this sample yield the same CDR3. The chain has TRBV30 and TRBJ2-3, with D hard to call. The germline V gene encodes CDR1 GTSNPN and CDR2 SVGIG (reference sequence). The CDR3 has 13 residues. V shed 2 bases and J shed 1 base, with 7 bases lying between them. The CDR3 coding sequence is TGTGCCTGGAGTAGACCGGGCACAGATACGCAGTATTTT. Its translation is CAWSRPGTDTQYF.

V and J are TRBV6-1 and TRBJ2-3; perhaps D is TRBD1 or TRBD2 (5 bases each). Trimming removed 3 bases from V and 5 bases from J, with 12 bases in between. The CDR3 has 14 amino acids. Germline CDR1 MNHNS, CDR2 SASEGT. This chain's CDR3 is CASSERGLGDTQYF. The CDR3 region has the DNA TGTGCCAGCAGTGAGAGGGGCCTCGGAGATACGCAGTATTTT.

This clone was seen just once. The V gene is TRBV7-6, the J gene TRBJ1-4; the match to TRBD1 covers 9 bases. V trimming: 1 base; J trimming: 5 bases; junction bases outside the gene matches: 2. The length of the CDR3 is 15 residues. The germline CDR1 and CDR2 sequences are SGHVS and FNYEAQ. CDR3 region: CASSLVGTGNEKLFF. Written as DNA, the CDR3 is TGTGCCAGCAGCTTAGTGGGGACAGGGAATGAAAAACTGTTTTTT.

This clone has more than one count but fewer than ten. The chain couples TRBV11-2 to TRBJ2-1; a possible D gene is TRBD1 (6 bases). The V gene's germline CDR1 is SGHAT and CDR2 FQNNGV. The V and J ends lost 5 bases and 8 bases respectively, with 22 bases between them. This CDR3 has 16 residues. Here the CDR3 DNA reads TGTGCCAGCAGCCCTGTAGTATACGGGACAACGGATGAGCAGTTCTTC. This encodes CASSPVVYGTTDEQFF.

The J gene is TRBJ2-5, the V gene TRBV5-1; D might be TRBD1 or TRBD2, each matching 5 bases. The CDR3 extends over 14 amino acids. The germline V gene has CDR1 SGHRS and CDR2 YFSETQ. V was cut by 4 bases and J by 10 bases, with 20 bases left in between. The CDR3 reads CASSPSGQGRDQYF. CDR3 nucleotide sequence: TGCGCCAGCAGCCCAAGCGGCCAGGGCCGAGACCAGTACTTC.

This clone was seen only a few times. The chain recombines TRBV6-5 with TRBJ1-2; 8 bases align to TRBD1. With V trimmed by 6 bases and J by 2 bases, 2 bases remained unmatched. The CDR3 is 13 residues long. Germline V CDR1 and CDR2: MNHEY, SVGAGI. DNA for the CDR3: TGTGCCAGCAGAGACAGGGGAAACTATGGCTACACCTTC. Protein: CASRDRGNYGYTF.

The chain employs TRBV7-2 and TRBJ1-1, with 8 positions matching TRBD1. Trimming at V came to 5 bases and at J to 0 bases, leaving 2 bases not matched to a gene. Germline V gene data show CDR1 as SGHTA and CDR2 as FQGNSA. The CDR3 is 14 amino acids. CDR3 nucleotide sequence: TGTGCCAGCAGCATGGACAGGGTGAACACTGAAGCTTTCTTT. Translated: CASSMDRVNTEAFF.